There are many counts of the clone carrying this T cell receptor (beta chain). The CDR3 is made up of 15 amino acids. CDR1 is DFQATT, CDR2 SNEGSKA, per germline (reference sequence). The second PCR ran roughly 6 to 11 cycles with a sample-barcoded 5' primer and J-beta primers. TCRdb passed the 5' RACE reads through MiXCR, listing each CDR3 protein once. The table records 590,000 or so distinct CDR3 sequences, 25% to 35% of them present only once. The data stem from a study of blood T cells in healthy people across ages. This TCR came from an elderly woman in good health. The V gene is TRBV20-1, the J gene TRBJ2-3; TRBD2 matches 8 bases. Specimen: blood. CDR3 residues: CRPSGAGGGTDTQYF. In DNA form, the CDR3 reads TGCAGGCCGTCAGGGGCGGGGGGTGGCACAGATACGCAGTATTTT.